This TCR beta chain comes out of a study of control samples from healthy donors and cancer patients. The protocol was immunoSEQ multiplex PCR, while the TCRdb copy is restricted to in-frame clones and leaves out a portion. This table has some 100,000 clones, around three quarters appearing once. This clone has a single count. Sequenced material: blood. The clonotype comes from a woman aged 25 to 39 in good health.

In DNA, the CDR3 is TGTGCCAGCAGCTTAGGCAGGGGCAGCACAGATACGCAGTATTTT. Its protein product is CASSLGRGSTDTQYF. The chain employs TRBV13 and TRBJ2-3; D may be TRBD1 (6 bases). Germline V lookup: CDR1 PRHDT, CDR2 FYEKMQ (reference sequence). This CDR3 comprises 15 residues. V was cut by 0 bases and J by 0 bases, with 7 bases left in between.